This TCR beta chain was recorded in a study of cytomegalovirus exposure and HLA in healthy donors. Study-wide results and limits: Reported findings show TCR beta sequences accurately forecast HLA-A and HLA-B alleles in most subjects. Researchers reported from a later analysis that most CMV-associated TCR beta chains appeared HLA-restricted. Later genetic work tied a missense DCLRE1C variant to beta-chain V and J trimming. Some V segments, including TRBV6-2 and TRBV6-3, were excluded as indistinguishable.

Germline V gene sequence: CDR1 SGHTA, CDR2 FQGNSA. Trimming removed 5 bases from V and 2 bases from J, with 9 bases in between. The CDR3 extends over 13 amino acids. Notes on this clone: Its antigen is undetermined.

Vbeta (60) and Jbeta (13) primers were used in the PCR. This table comes from immunoSEQ multiplex PCR, and its TCRdb copy is limited to in-frame clones, with some not included. The sample lists approximately 120,000 clones; over 70% were seen once. This receptor was obtained from a man aged 25 to 40 in good health and CMV-seronegative. Sequenced material: PBMCs. This sequence joins TRBV7-2 and TRBJ2-5, with no clear D. In DNA, the CDR3 is TGTGCCAGCAGCCGAATCGAGCAAGAGACCCAGTACTTC. Translation gives CASSRIEQETQYF.